This entry lists 27 T cell receptor beta chains sequenced from one sample in a study of Ad26.COV2.S vaccination and SARS-CoV-2 variants. This table comes from immunoSEQ multiplex PCR, and its TCRdb copy is limited to in-frame clones, with some not included. The profile shows over 200,000 clones, roughly 90% of them singletons. The treatment denotes: roughly 18 received Ad26.COV2.S at low or high dose, single or two shots; roughly 5 received placebo; per-sample allocation not given. Specimen acquisition occurred on day 63 following the initial vaccine or placebo injection. This sample comprised peripheral blood, obtained in a trial of Ad26.COV2.S vaccine versus placebo. These receptor sequences come from a person aged 18-60 years who received the Ad26.COV2.S COVID-19 vaccine or a placebo.

The chain joins TRBV5-1 to TRBJ1-2; D is unresolved. Germline V CDR1 and CDR2: SGHRS, YFSETQ. V dropped 2 bases and J dropped 2 bases, with 7 bases sitting between them. This CDR3 is built from 13 residues. CDR3 nucleotides: TGCGCCAGCAGCTTAGAATCGAACTATGGCTACACCTTC. Protein sequence: CASSLESNYGYTF.

The J gene is TRBJ1-5, the V gene TRBV19, with no clear D. The CDR3 extends over 15 amino acids. Trimming removed 1 base at V and 3 bases at J, with 10 bases between. Germline-derived CDR1 and CDR2 are LNHDA and SQIVND (reference sequence). In nucleotides, the CDR3 is TGTGCCAGTAGTATAGGGGCGGGCACCAATCAGCCCCAGCATTTT. Translation gives CASSIGAGTNQPQHF. The full variable domain, completed using reference TRBV19 and TRBJ1-5, is DGGITQSPKYLFRKEGQNVTLSCEQNLNHDAMYWYRQDPGQGLRLIYYSQIVNDFQKGDIAEGYSVSREKKESFPLTVTSAQKNPTAFYLCASSIGAGTNQPQHFGDGTRLSIL.

The rearrangement links TRBV7-9 to TRBJ2-5; possible D gene TRBD2, 5 bases. The CDR3 extends over 14 amino acids. CDR1 is SEHNR and CDR2 is FQNEAQ in the germline V gene (reference sequence). The ends were cut back, 6 bases at V and 5 bases at J, with 16 bases in the middle. The CDR3 sequence is CASRLSGSGETQYF. The CDR3 DNA follows: TGTGCCAGCAGGTTGAGCGGTTCGGGCGAGACCCAGTACTTC.

The chain combines TRBV10-2 with TRBJ1-1; unclear D gene. The CDR3 length is 11 residues. Germline assignment: CDR1 WSHSY and CDR2 SAAADI. V was trimmed by 5 bases and J by 3 bases, leaving 4 bases between them. As DNA, the CDR3 is TGCGCCAGCAGTTCTGACACTGAAGCTTTCTTT. Amino acids: CASSSDTEAFF.

The chain recombines TRBV7-6 with TRBJ2-7, with TRBD1 identical over 8 bases. The CDR3 is 16 residues long. CDR1 is SGHVS and CDR2 is FNYEAQ in the germline V gene. Trimming at V came to 2 bases and at J to 2 bases, leaving 8 bases not matched to a gene. This CDR3 reads CASSLSDREFPYEQYF. The CDR3 coding sequence is TGTGCCAGCAGCTTATCGGACAGGGAATTTCCCTACGAGCAGTACTTC.

This clone was seen only once. This chain joins TRBV9 and TRBJ2-2; D is possibly TRBD2 (5 bases). The CDR3 sequence is 15 residues long. Germline V gene data show CDR1 as SGDLS and CDR2 as YYNGEE. Trimming pared 4 bases from V and 4 bases from J, leaving 14 bases between. The CDR3 DNA is TGTGCCAGCAGCTCACGGGGATGGGGCACCGGGGAGCTGTTTTTT. The encoded protein is CASSSRGWGTGELFF. The entire variable domain, with the rest obtained from reference TRBV9 and TRBJ2-2, is as follows: DSGVTQTPKHLITATGQRVTLRCSPRSGDLSVYWYQQSLDQGLQFLIQYYNGEERAKGNILERFSAQQFPDLHSELNLSSLELGDSALYFCASSSRGWGTGELFFGEGSRLTVL.

This sequence joins TRBV20-1 and TRBJ1-5; no clear D gene. This CDR3 has 15 amino acids. CDR1 and CDR2 (germline): DFQATT, SNEGSKA (reference sequence). V lost 3 bases to trimming and J lost 6 bases, with 18 bases between them. The CDR3 loop reads CSASDPRGKGQPQHF. The CDR3 DNA follows: TGCAGTGCTAGTGACCCCCGTGGGAAGGGTCAGCCCCAGCATTTT.

The chain employs TRBV24-1 and TRBJ2-3; 13 nucleotides align to TRBD2. The germline gives CDR1 KGHDR, CDR2 SFDVKD. With 7 bases clipped from V and 4 bases from J, the junction kept 7 bases outside the gene matches. The CDR3 is 16 amino acids. The CDR3 here is CATSGLAGAIPDTQYF. As DNA, the CDR3 is TGTGCCACCAGCGGACTAGCGGGAGCGATCCCAGATACGCAGTATTTT.

J is TRBJ2-7 and V is TRBV27, with 9 bases that match TRBD1. V shed 6 bases and J 5 bases; nucleotides not matched to a gene: 5. This CDR3 comprises 13 residues. The germline V gene encodes CDR1 MNHEY and CDR2 SMNVEV (reference sequence). The CDR3 DNA reads TGTGCCAGCAGGCGGACAGGGGTGAACGAGCAGTACTTC. Translated: CASRRTGVNEQYF.

The chain uses TRBV18 and TRBJ2-5, with 9 bases that match TRBD1. The J segment lost 4 bases and the V segment lost 6 bases, leaving 9 bases of the junction unmatched. Germline CDR1 reads KGHSH; CDR2 reads LQKENI. The CDR3 spans 15 residues. The CDR3 DNA reads TGTGCCAGCTCCGTCAGGGGGACAGGGCGAGAGACCCAGTACTTC. Translation: CASSVRGTGRETQYF.

This clone was recorded once. The chain has TRBV24-1 and TRBJ2-5; possible D gene TRBD1, 5 bases. CDR1 KGHDR and CDR2 SFDVKD come from the germline V gene. Between the trimmed V and J ends, which lost 4 bases and 5 bases, there was a span of 10 bases. The CDR3 extends over 13 amino acids. CDR3 sequence (DNA): TGTGCCACCAGTGAAGTAGACAGCGAGACCCAGTACTTC. Its protein is CATSEVDSETQYF.

This clone was counted once. V usage is TRBV13 and J usage is TRBJ1-3; 7 bases are a match to TRBD1. Germline CDR1 PRHDT, CDR2 FYEKMQ (reference sequence). The V segment lost 8 bases and the J segment 2 bases; nucleotides outside the gene matches: 6. CDR3 length: 14 amino acids. The CDR3 spells CASGGTVTGNTIYF. CDR3 DNA: TGTGCCAGCGGCGGGACAGTTACTGGAAACACCATATATTTT.

The rearrangement links TRBV19 to TRBJ2-1, with 13 bases fitting TRBD2. V gave up 2 bases and J gave up 10 bases; unmatched junction bases: 8. This CDR3 comprises 16 residues. From germline, CDR1 is LNHDA and CDR2 SQIVND (reference sequence). The CDR3 coding sequence is TGTGCCAGTAGTATACCTACTAGCGGGGGGGCTCGAGAGCAGTTCTTC. This encodes CASSIPTSGGAREQFF.

The chain joins TRBV18 to TRBJ1-1; D call uncertain. The CDR3 contains 13 residues. The germline V gene has CDR1 KGHSH and CDR2 LQKENI. V was shortened by 3 bases and J by 5 bases, with 10 bases between the two germline ends. CDR3 coding DNA: TGTGCCAGCTCACCTTCGATGGAGACTGAAGCTTTCTTT. This codes for CASSPSMETEAFF. The complete variable domain, with remaining parts taken from reference TRBV18 and TRBJ1-1, reads NAGVMQNPRHLVRRRGQEARLRCSPMKGHSHVYWYRQLPEEGLKFMVYLQKENIIDESGMPKERFSAEFPKEGPSILRIQQVVRGDSAAYFCASSPSMETEAFFGQGTRLTVV.

The chain joins TRBV23-1 to TRBJ2-7; D gene uncertain. TRBV23-1 is noted as an ORF with a role that remains uncertain. This CDR3 comprises 15 residues. The germline V and J ends were trimmed by 1 base and 4 bases, with 14 bases remaining between them. The CDR3 here is CASSQYPFFLYEQYF. CDR3 DNA sequence: TGCGCCAGCAGTCAATACCCCTTTTTCCTGTACGAGCAGTACTTC.

The chain recombines TRBV3-1 (or the pseudogene TRBV3-2) with TRBJ2-7; 8 nucleotides agree with TRBD2. The CDR3 loop spans 16 amino acids. CDR1 LGHDT and CDR2 YNNKEL come from the germline V gene (reference sequence). J gave up 3 bases and V 1 base, and 8 bases lay outside the gene matches. The CDR3 DNA reads TGTGCCAGCAGCCAAGCGGGGGGGACTACTAACTACGAGCAGTACTTC. It encodes CASSQAGGTTNYEQYF.

The chain joins TRBV5-1 to TRBJ2-2; 9 nucleotides agree with TRBD2. Germline-derived CDR1 and CDR2 are SGHRS and YFSETQ. This CDR3 has 15 residues. The V and J ends lost 0 bases and 7 bases, in that order; junction bases with no gene match: 4. CDR3 residues: CASSLASGKDGELFF. CDR3 bases: TGCGCCAGCAGCTTGGCTAGCGGGAAGGACGGGGAGCTGTTTTTT.

As regards this clone: The sample carries other DNA sequences with the same CDR3. The rearrangement uses TRBV24-1 and TRBJ1-5; 7 bases are shared with TRBD1. V shed 4 bases, J shed 2 bases, and the junction held 4 bases outside the gene matches. Germline lookup yields CDR1 KGHDR and CDR2 SFDVKD. This CDR3 spans 15 amino acids. The DNA for the CDR3 is TGTGCCACCAGTGACCCAACAGGGGGCAATCAGCCCCAGCATTTT. Encoded protein: CATSDPTGGNQPQHF.

This chain connects TRBV6-5 to TRBJ2-7; the D gene is possibly TRBD2 (5 bases). The V end lost 8 bases, the J end lost 4 bases, and 9 bases lay between the germline ends. Germline CDR1 reads MNHEY; CDR2 reads SVGAGI. CDR3 length: 11 amino acids. This CDR3 reads CASQRGYEQYF. CDR3 sequence (DNA): TGTGCCAGCCAACGGGGTTACGAGCAGTACTTC.

The rearrangement links TRBV4-3 to TRBJ2-2; 10 bases are shared with TRBD1. The CDR3 loop spans 17 amino acids. The trim removed 2 bases at V and 4 bases at J, leaving 7 bases unmatched. CDR1 and CDR2 (germline): LGHNA, YSLEER. CDR3 DNA sequence: TGCGCCAGCAGCCAAAACGGAGGGACAGGGGCCACCGGGGAGCTGTTTTTT. Translated, it gives CASSQNGGTGATGELFF.

The chain combines TRBV5-1 with TRBJ2-2; no definite D call. Trimming took off 2 bases at V and 7 bases at J, with 6 bases between the two ends. The CDR3 extends over 12 amino acids. CDR1 is SGHRS and CDR2 is YFSETQ in the germline V gene. The DNA of the CDR3 is TGCGCCAGCAGCTTTGTGGGCGGGGAGCTGTTTTTT. It specifies CASSFVGGELFF.

The chain carries TRBV2 and TRBJ2-1; D is possibly TRBD2 (7 bases). V shed 8 bases and J shed 0 bases, with 14 bases lying between them. Per germline, CDR1 SNHLY and CDR2 FYNNEI. The CDR3 has 15 amino acids. CDR3 region: CASRRGGSSYNEQFF. The CDR3 coding sequence is TGTGCCAGCCGGAGGGGGGGGAGCTCCTACAATGAGCAGTTCTTC.

CDR3 residues: CASSFPRAGPNTEAFF. Written as DNA, the CDR3 is TGTGCCAGCAGTTTCCCCCGGGCGGGACCGAACACTGAAGCTTTCTTT. V and J are TRBV28 and TRBJ1-1; possible D gene TRBD1, 5 bases. Germline lookup yields CDR1 MDHEN and CDR2 SYDVKM. The CDR3 has 16 residues. V was shortened by 3 bases and J by 1 base, with 15 bases between the two germline ends. Variable domain in full (rest from reference TRBV28 and TRBJ1-1): DVKVTQSSRYLVKRTGEKVFLECVQDMDHENMFWYRQDPGLGLRLIYFSYDVKMKEKGDIPEGYSVSREKKERFSLILESASTNQTSMYLCASSFPRAGPNTEAFFGQGTRLTVV.

V and J are TRBV7-2 and TRBJ2-5; D tentatively reads TRBD1 or TRBD2 (5 bases each). This CDR3 spans 14 amino acids. Germline V gives CDR1 SGHTA, CDR2 FQGNSA. The V and J ends lost 0 bases and 5 bases respectively, with 10 bases between them. The CDR3 protein is CASSLAQGGETQYF. CDR3 nucleotides: TGTGCCAGCAGCTTAGCGCAGGGCGGGGAGACCCAGTACTTC.

The chain recombines TRBV9 with TRBJ2-7; tentative D call: TRBD1 (5 bases). V was pared by 5 bases and J by 1 base, with 10 bases between. This CDR3 is built from 13 residues. CDR1 is SGDLS and CDR2 is YYNGEE in the germline V gene. In DNA form, the CDR3 reads TGTGCCAGCAGTCCTCAGGGTTCCTACGAGCAGTACTTC. Its protein product is CASSPQGSYEQYF.

This sequence joins TRBV2 and TRBJ1-2; D not resolved. The CDR3 has 12 amino acids. Trimming removed 2 bases from V and 5 bases from J, with 6 bases in between. CDR1 is SNHLY, CDR2 FYNNEI, per germline. The CDR3 bases are TGTGCCAGCAGTGAACCGGGGTATGGCTACACCTTC. Translation: CASSEPGYGYTF.

V and J are TRBV4-3 and TRBJ2-7; D possibly corresponds to TRBD1 (5 bases). The germline gives CDR1 LGHNA, CDR2 YSLEER. V lost 0 bases to trimming and J lost 3 bases, with 12 bases between them. CDR3 size: 15 residues. CDR3 in amino acids: CASSQEVGRVYEQYF. Written as DNA, the CDR3 is TGCGCCAGCAGCCAAGAAGTAGGCAGGGTCTACGAGCAGTACTTC.